Here is one T cell receptor (beta chain) with its context. Its cognate antigen is unknown. The read ends 3 residues early relative to the CDR3; the germline J gene fills the gap. These data are taken from a study of T cells in women clearing cervical HPV infection. Study-level findings and limits: Cases carried less TRBV6-7 than controls: about 0.1% versus 0.15%.

The germline gives CDR1 MDHEN, CDR2 SYDVKM. The junction had 5 bases not matched to a gene; V was cut back by 5 bases and J by 9 bases. The CDR3 is 13 amino acids. This table comes from immunoSEQ multiplex PCR, and its TCRdb copy is limited to in-frame clones, with some not included. This sample contains fewer than 40,000 clones. This clonotype was sampled from a woman between 18 and 75 years old with a cervical HPV16 infection that either progressed to CIN3+ or cleared (not recorded which). This sequence joins TRBV28 and TRBJ2-4; TRBD1 matches 9 bases. The specimen was blood buffy coat. CDR3 bases read: TGTGCCAGCAGTCCGACAGGGGGTGTCATT. This gives the protein CASSPTGGVI. The full CDR3 is CASSPTGGVIQYF.